Included here is one TCR beta chain sequence, with context. Its antigen is unidentified. At the deep level, the assay was run. Method: immunoSEQ multiplex PCR; TCRdb's copy keeps in-frame clones and lacks some. The data contain over 850,000 clones, more than 75% of them seen just once; the ten biggest clones take up under 0.65%. This CDR3 has 11 residues. V lost 10 bases to trimming and J lost 12 bases; unmatched junction nucleotides: 11. Germline values: CDR1 MNHNY, CDR2 SVGAGI (reference sequence). The data were taken from a study of shared clonotypes between healthy human individuals. Across the whole study: Each donor contributed plates that comprised three CD4 naive, three CD4 memory, two CD8 naive and one CD8 memory.

Overall study findings and caveats: When naive CD4 clonotypes were compared across several donors, about 4.9% were shared. Generation probabilities of non-shared clonotypes were lower (relative to those shared by all four donors).

The chain combines TRBV6-6 with TRBJ1-1; 7 bases agree with TRBD1. The sequenced sample was memory CD4+ T cells from PBMCs. Subset: CD45RA-negative fraction. The source of this sequence is a man between 18 and 35 years old in good health. Some clones in this sample may be carry-over from other donors' samples. The DNA of the CDR3 is TGTGCCACCAGACAGGGACCGGTGACTTTCTTT. Translating gives CATRQGPVTFF.